The sequence of this T cell receptor (beta chain) was determined in a study of beta chain features in type 1 diabetes. The isolated RNA, all of it, was reverse transcribed, so expressed TCRB transcripts were what got sequenced. Using immunoSEQ multiplex PCR, the repertoire was profiled, and TCRdb retains in-frame clones only, with some absent. The sample shows under 350,000 clones, around 15% of them seen only once. Regarding the study as a whole: TCRB CDR3s were moderately but significantly shorter in Type 1 diabetes patients in all four CD4+ subsets. At VDJ recombination sites, type 1 diabetes patients had fewer insertions and more deleted nucleotides.

One heparinised blood draw, averaging about 116 mL, came from each donor. On this clone itself: The antigen remains unidentified.

The CDR3 consists of 16 residues. Unmatched junction bases numbered 9, after V lost 2 bases and J lost 4 bases. Germline-derived CDR1 and CDR2 are SGHRS and YFSETQ. The receptor was isolated from a man younger than 45 with type 1 diabetes. Sequencing used naive CD4+ T cells from blood. The chain couples TRBV5-1 to TRBJ1-1; 9 nucleotides align to TRBD1. The CDR3, as DNA: TGCGCCAGCAGCTTAATTGGGGACAGGGATCCCACTGAAGCTTTCTTT. Translating it yields CASSLIGDRDPTEAFF.